The rows below give T cell receptor beta chains drawn from one sample of a study of T cell repertoires in cytomegalovirus infection. Each CDR3 protein is one row after TCRdb ran MiXCR on the reads. The sample shows about 770,000 distinct CDR3 sequences, 25% to 30% of them seen only once. These receptors lack a known antigen. This specimen consisted of cultured CD8+ T cells from PBMCs, obtained from culture after CMV antigen stimulation. The receptors derive from a human donor in good health (CMV status not recorded). Some clones in this sample may be carry-over from other donors' samples. Both conserved end residues are part of each CDR3. A D gene is named only where the DNA matches it firmly. Some rows have no size entry. The others give once, few or many, or a class for an expanded clone.

d_call: NA
clone_size: many
v_call: TRBV11-3
j_call: TRBJ2-1
cdr3_nt: TGTGCCAGCAGCTCACCAAAGCCCCTGGGGGGCAACTCCTACAATGAGCAGTTCTTC
cdr3_aa: CASSSPKPLGGNSYNEQFF

d_call: NA
clone_size: NA
v_call: TRBV4-1
j_call: TRBJ2-1
cdr3_nt: TGCGCCAGCAGCCAAGAGGTAGCGAGCGGGCAGTTCTTC
cdr3_aa: CASSQEVASGQFF

d_call: NA
clone_size: NA
v_call: TRBV13
j_call: TRBJ2-1
cdr3_nt: TGTGCCAGCAGCCCAACGTCAGTATACTCCTACAATGAGCAGTTCTTC
cdr3_aa: CASSPTSVYSYNEQFF

d_call: TRBD1
clone_size: few
v_call: TRBV4-1
j_call: TRBJ2-3
cdr3_nt: TGCGCCAGCAGCCCTCCGGGACAGGGTATCGATACGCAGTATTTT
cdr3_aa: CASSPPGQGIDTQYF

d_call: TRBD1
clone_size: few
v_call: TRBV20-1
j_call: TRBJ1-6
cdr3_nt: TGCAGTGCTAGAGATAGGGACAGGTCTTTGGGAAATTTTAATTCACCCCTCCACTTT
cdr3_aa: CSARDRDRSLGNFNSPLHF

d_call: TRBD1
clone_size: NA
v_call: TRBV5-4
j_call: TRBJ1-4
cdr3_nt: TGTGCCAGCAGCTTGATAGGGGGCACTAATGAAAAACTGTTTTTT
cdr3_aa: CASSLIGGTNEKLFF

d_call: TRBD1
clone_size: NA
v_call: TRBV19
j_call: TRBJ1-2
cdr3_nt: TGTGCCAGTAGTATGGGCCGGGACAGGGTTAACTATGGCTACACCTTC
cdr3_aa: CASSMGRDRVNYGYTF

d_call: NA
clone_size: few
v_call: TRBV20-1
j_call: TRBJ1-2
cdr3_nt: TGCAGTGCTAGAGACAGGGACAACTATGGCTACACCTTC
cdr3_aa: CSARDRDNYGYTF

d_call: TRBD2
clone_size: NA
v_call: TRBV4-3
j_call: TRBJ2-1
cdr3_nt: TGCGCCAGCAGCCAAGAAAGGCAGCTAGCGGGGGGGCTCATCACCTACAATGAGCAGTTCTTC
cdr3_aa: CASSQERQLAGGLITYNEQFF

d_call: TRBD1
clone_size: NA
v_call: TRBV5-5
j_call: TRBJ2-1
cdr3_nt: TGTGCCAGCAGCCCCCAGGGGGCGAGGGTCAATGAGCAGTTCTTC
cdr3_aa: CASSPQGARVNEQFF

d_call: NA
clone_size: NA
v_call: TRBV27
j_call: TRBJ2-1
cdr3_nt: TGTGCCAGCAGTCCCGGCAGTACCCCGGGCAATGAGCAGTTCTTC
cdr3_aa: CASSPGSTPGNEQFF

d_call: NA
clone_size: few
v_call: TRBV12-5
j_call: TRBJ1-1
cdr3_nt: TGTGCTAGTGGTTACGGGGAGATGAACACTGAAGCTTTCTTT
cdr3_aa: CASGYGEMNTEAFF

d_call: NA
clone_size: few
v_call: TRBV7-9
j_call: TRBJ1-1
cdr3_nt: TGTGCCAGCAGCTTAAGACAGGCTGCCACTGAAGCTTTCTTT
cdr3_aa: CASSLRQAATEAFF

d_call: TRBD1
clone_size: NA
v_call: TRBV6-6
j_call: TRBJ1-4
cdr3_nt: TGTGCCAGCAGTTACTCAGGACAGGGGGCTTATAATGAAAAACTGTTTTTT
cdr3_aa: CASSYSGQGAYNEKLFF

d_call: TRBD2
clone_size: few
v_call: TRBV2
j_call: TRBJ2-1
cdr3_nt: TGTGCCAGCCCTGGGATGCGGGGGGCCTACAATGAGCAGTTCTTC
cdr3_aa: CASPGMRGAYNEQFF

d_call: NA
clone_size: few
v_call: TRBV4-1
j_call: TRBJ2-6
cdr3_nt: TGCGCCAGCAGCCAAGATAGGAACGTCCTGACTTTC
cdr3_aa: CASSQDRNVLTF

d_call: NA
clone_size: NA
v_call: TRBV4-1
j_call: TRBJ2-7
cdr3_nt: TGCGCCAGCAGCCCCCTCCCAACAGACTACGAGCAGTACTTC
cdr3_aa: CASSPLPTDYEQYF

d_call: NA
clone_size: few
v_call: TRBV6-2/TRBV6-3
j_call: TRBJ1-6
cdr3_nt: TGTGCCAGCAGTTACATGAGCGACAGTGGTTCACCCCTCCACTTT
cdr3_aa: CASSYMSDSGSPLHF

d_call: TRBD1
clone_size: NA
v_call: TRBV6-5
j_call: TRBJ1-4
cdr3_nt: TGTGCCAGCAGTTACTCGCCCGGGACAGAAAATGAAAAACTGTTTTTT
cdr3_aa: CASSYSPGTENEKLFF

d_call: TRBD2
clone_size: many
v_call: TRBV7-6
j_call: TRBJ2-3
cdr3_nt: TGTGCCAGCAGCACACTAGCGGGACTCACAGATACGCAGTATTTT
cdr3_aa: CASSTLAGLTDTQYF

d_call: NA
clone_size: few
v_call: TRBV27
j_call: TRBJ2-1
cdr3_nt: TGTGCCAGCAAAGGGCAGGGGTCCTACAATGAGCAGTTCTTC
cdr3_aa: CASKGQGSYNEQFF

d_call: TRBD1
clone_size: few
v_call: TRBV7-8
j_call: TRBJ2-2
cdr3_nt: TGTGCCAGCAGCCGCTACCGGGACAGGGAGGACACCGGGGAGCTGTTTTTT
cdr3_aa: CASSRYRDREDTGELFF

d_call: TRBD2
clone_size: NA
v_call: TRBV4-1
j_call: TRBJ2-7
cdr3_nt: TGCGCCAGCAGCCACTGGACTAGCGGGGGCTACGAGCAGTACTTC
cdr3_aa: CASSHWTSGGYEQYF

d_call: NA
clone_size: few
v_call: TRBV7-6
j_call: TRBJ2-2
cdr3_nt: TGTGCCAGCAGCCAGGGTCCCACCGGGGAGCTGTTTTTT
cdr3_aa: CASSQGPTGELFF

d_call: TRBD1
clone_size: once
v_call: TRBV10-3
j_call: TRBJ2-1
cdr3_nt: TGTGCCATCAGTGAGTTTCGGGACAGGGTCTACAATGAGCAGTTCTTC
cdr3_aa: CAISEFRDRVYNEQFF

d_call: NA
clone_size: few
v_call: TRBV14
j_call: TRBJ2-6
cdr3_nt: TGTGCCAGCAGCCAGGGGACTTTCCTGACTTTC
cdr3_aa: CASSQGTFLTF

d_call: TRBD1
clone_size: NA
v_call: TRBV10-3
j_call: TRBJ1-5
cdr3_nt: TGTGCCATCAGGGGGACAGGGGCTAGCAATCAGCCCCAGCATTTT
cdr3_aa: CAIRGTGASNQPQHF

d_call: NA
clone_size: many
v_call: TRBV27
j_call: TRBJ2-1
cdr3_nt: TGTGCCAGCAGTTTTCTGTTAGACGGCCCCAGCTCCTACAATGAGCAGTTCTTC
cdr3_aa: CASSFLLDGPSSYNEQFF

d_call: NA
clone_size: NA
v_call: TRBV28
j_call: TRBJ2-7
cdr3_nt: TGTGCCAGCAGTTTAGTACTTATGCGGGTGTACGAGCAGTACTTC
cdr3_aa: CASSLVLMRVYEQYF

d_call: NA
clone_size: NA
v_call: TRBV6-8
j_call: TRBJ2-7
cdr3_nt: TGTACCAGCAGTTACTTGGGGGTTCTTGGAGAGCAGTACTTC
cdr3_aa: CTSSYLGVLGEQYF

d_call: NA
clone_size: NA
v_call: TRBV7-6
j_call: TRBJ2-7
cdr3_nt: TGTGCCAGCAGCTTAGGGGCGGGGAGACACTACGAGCAGTACTTC
cdr3_aa: CASSLGAGRHYEQYF

d_call: TRBD2
clone_size: NA
v_call: TRBV7-6
j_call: TRBJ2-3
cdr3_nt: TGTGCCAGCAGCTTACCCCTGGGTAGCGGGGGGGAAGTGTCAGATACGCAGTATTTT
cdr3_aa: CASSLPLGSGGEVSDTQYF

d_call: NA
clone_size: once
v_call: TRBV20-1
j_call: TRBJ2-7
cdr3_nt: TGCAGTGCTAGTAGCCAGGATTACTACGAGCAGTACTTC
cdr3_aa: CSASSQDYYEQYF

d_call: NA
clone_size: NA
v_call: TRBV27
j_call: TRBJ1-1
cdr3_nt: TGTGCCAGCAGTTTATTTGTCGGGGCGGACACTGAAGCTTTCTTT
cdr3_aa: CASSLFVGADTEAFF

d_call: TRBD2
clone_size: NA
v_call: TRBV12-3/TRBV12-4
j_call: TRBJ2-7
cdr3_nt: TGTGCCAGCAGCGGGGGGGACGTCAGCTACGAGCAGTACTTC
cdr3_aa: CASSGGDVSYEQYF

d_call: NA
clone_size: few
v_call: TRBV20-1
j_call: TRBJ1-2
cdr3_nt: TGCAGTGCTAAGAGGCCCCGGACAGACATTGGCTACACCTTC
cdr3_aa: CSAKRPRTDIGYTF

d_call: NA
clone_size: NA
v_call: TRBV4-1
j_call: TRBJ2-1
cdr3_nt: TGCGCCAGCAGCCAAGGACCACTCGCATACAATGAGCAGTTCTTC
cdr3_aa: CASSQGPLAYNEQFF

d_call: NA
clone_size: NA
v_call: TRBV27
j_call: TRBJ2-1
cdr3_nt: TGTGCCGTGGGTGTTAGCTCCTACAATGAGCAGTTCTTC
cdr3_aa: CAVGVSSYNEQFF

d_call: NA
clone_size: few
v_call: TRBV5-8
j_call: TRBJ2-1
cdr3_nt: TGTGCCAGCAGCTTGGTCGGGGGCTTCTACAATGAGCAGTTCTTC
cdr3_aa: CASSLVGGFYNEQFF

d_call: NA
clone_size: NA
v_call: TRBV7-9
j_call: TRBJ1-6
cdr3_nt: TGTGCCAGCAGCTCACCGGGACGGGGAAATTCACCCCTCCACTTT
cdr3_aa: CASSSPGRGNSPLHF

d_call: NA
clone_size: many
v_call: TRBV7-2
j_call: TRBJ1-5
cdr3_nt: TGTGCCAGCAGCTTTTCTGTGGAAGCTCTCTATCAGCCCCAGCATTTT
cdr3_aa: CASSFSVEALYQPQHF

d_call: NA
clone_size: few
v_call: TRBV27
j_call: TRBJ1-2
cdr3_nt: TGTGCCAGCAGTCCACCCGGGGCCTATGGCTACACCTTC
cdr3_aa: CASSPPGAYGYTF

d_call: TRBD1
clone_size: NA
v_call: TRBV19
j_call: TRBJ1-1
cdr3_nt: TGTGCCAGTAGTATCCGCCCGGGACAGGGAAGAAACACTGAAGCTTTCTTT
cdr3_aa: CASSIRPGQGRNTEAFF

d_call: TRBD1
clone_size: NA
v_call: TRBV6-2/TRBV6-3
j_call: TRBJ1-5
cdr3_nt: TGTGCCAGCAGTGCCTTATTCGGGACAGATACCCAGCCCCAGCATTTT
cdr3_aa: CASSALFGTDTQPQHF

d_call: NA
clone_size: few
v_call: TRBV7-9
j_call: TRBJ2-5
cdr3_nt: TGTGCCAGCAGCTTAGACCCCTCCAGTTACCAAGAGACCCAGTACTTC
cdr3_aa: CASSLDPSSYQETQYF

d_call: NA
clone_size: NA
v_call: TRBV7-6
j_call: TRBJ1-1
cdr3_nt: TGTGCCAGCAGGCAGGGAGGCGTGAACACTGAAGCTTTCTTT
cdr3_aa: CASRQGGVNTEAFF

d_call: TRBD1
clone_size: many
v_call: TRBV7-2
j_call: TRBJ1-1
cdr3_nt: TGTGCCAGCAGCACCCTAGACAGGGGAACTGAAGCTTTCTTT
cdr3_aa: CASSTLDRGTEAFF

d_call: NA
clone_size: once
v_call: TRBV4-3
j_call: TRBJ2-5
cdr3_nt: TGCGCCAGCAGCCGGGGGCAGGGCCTCCAAGAGACCCAGTACTTC
cdr3_aa: CASSRGQGLQETQYF

d_call: TRBD2
clone_size: NA
v_call: TRBV7-4
j_call: TRBJ2-1
cdr3_nt: TGTGCCAGCAGCCCCGGGACTAGCGGGGGGATCGGTGAGCAGTTCTTC
cdr3_aa: CASSPGTSGGIGEQFF

d_call: NA
clone_size: NA
v_call: TRBV15
j_call: TRBJ1-4
cdr3_nt: TGTGCCACCTTAGGGGTGGGTGAAAAACTGTTTTTT
cdr3_aa: CATLGVGEKLFF

d_call: NA
clone_size: NA
v_call: TRBV24-1
j_call: TRBJ1-5
cdr3_nt: TGTGCCACCAGTTGGGGGGACAATCAGCCCCAGCATTTT
cdr3_aa: CATSWGDNQPQHF